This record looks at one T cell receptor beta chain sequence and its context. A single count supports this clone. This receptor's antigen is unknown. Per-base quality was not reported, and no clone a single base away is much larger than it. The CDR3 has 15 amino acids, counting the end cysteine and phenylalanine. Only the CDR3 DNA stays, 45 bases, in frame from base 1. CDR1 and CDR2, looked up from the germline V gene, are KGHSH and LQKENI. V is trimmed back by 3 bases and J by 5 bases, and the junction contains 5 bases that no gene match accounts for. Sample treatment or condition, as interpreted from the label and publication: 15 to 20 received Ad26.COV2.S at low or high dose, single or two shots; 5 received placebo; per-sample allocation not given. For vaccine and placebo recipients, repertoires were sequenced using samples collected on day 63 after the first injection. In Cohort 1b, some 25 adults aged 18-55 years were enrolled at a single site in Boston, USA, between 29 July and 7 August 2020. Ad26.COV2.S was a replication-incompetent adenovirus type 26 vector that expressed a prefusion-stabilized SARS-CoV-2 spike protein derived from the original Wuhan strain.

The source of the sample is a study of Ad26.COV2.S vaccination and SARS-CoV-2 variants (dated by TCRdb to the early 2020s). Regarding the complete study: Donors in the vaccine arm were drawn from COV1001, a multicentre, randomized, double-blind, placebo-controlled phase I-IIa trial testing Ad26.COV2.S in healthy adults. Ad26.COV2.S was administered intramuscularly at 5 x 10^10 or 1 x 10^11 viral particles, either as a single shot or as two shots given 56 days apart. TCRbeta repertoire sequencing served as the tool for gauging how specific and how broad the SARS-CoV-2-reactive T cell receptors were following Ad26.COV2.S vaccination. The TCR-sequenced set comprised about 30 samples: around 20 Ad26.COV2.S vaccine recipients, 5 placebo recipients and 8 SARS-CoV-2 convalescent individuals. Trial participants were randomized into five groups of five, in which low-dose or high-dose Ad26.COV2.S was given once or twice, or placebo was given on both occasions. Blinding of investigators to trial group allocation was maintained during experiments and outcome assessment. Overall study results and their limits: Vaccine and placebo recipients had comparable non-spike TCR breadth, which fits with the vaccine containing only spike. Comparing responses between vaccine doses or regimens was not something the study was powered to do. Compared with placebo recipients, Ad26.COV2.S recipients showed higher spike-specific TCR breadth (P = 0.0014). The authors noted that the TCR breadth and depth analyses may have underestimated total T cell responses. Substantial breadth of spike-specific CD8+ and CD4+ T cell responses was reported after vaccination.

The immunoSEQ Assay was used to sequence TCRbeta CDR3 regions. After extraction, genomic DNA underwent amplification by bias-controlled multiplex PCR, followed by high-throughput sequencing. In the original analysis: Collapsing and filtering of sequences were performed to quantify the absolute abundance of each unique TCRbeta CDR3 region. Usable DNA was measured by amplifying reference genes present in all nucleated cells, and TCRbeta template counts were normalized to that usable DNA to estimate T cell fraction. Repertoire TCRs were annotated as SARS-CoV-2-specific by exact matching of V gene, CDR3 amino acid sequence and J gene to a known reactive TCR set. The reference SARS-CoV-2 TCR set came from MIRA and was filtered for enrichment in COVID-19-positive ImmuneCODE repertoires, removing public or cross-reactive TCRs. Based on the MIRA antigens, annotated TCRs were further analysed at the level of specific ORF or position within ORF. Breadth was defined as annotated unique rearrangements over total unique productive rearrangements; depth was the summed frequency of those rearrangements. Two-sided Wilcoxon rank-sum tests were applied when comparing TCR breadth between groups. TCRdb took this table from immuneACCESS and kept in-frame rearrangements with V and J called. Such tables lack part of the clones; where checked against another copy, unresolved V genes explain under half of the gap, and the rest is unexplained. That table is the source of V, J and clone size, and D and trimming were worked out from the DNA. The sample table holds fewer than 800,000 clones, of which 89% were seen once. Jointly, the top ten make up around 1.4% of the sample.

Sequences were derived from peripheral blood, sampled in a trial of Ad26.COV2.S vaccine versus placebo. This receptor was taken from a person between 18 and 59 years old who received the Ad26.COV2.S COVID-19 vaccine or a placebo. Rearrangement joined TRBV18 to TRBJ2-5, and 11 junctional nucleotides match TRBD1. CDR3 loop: CASSPDRGLGETQYF. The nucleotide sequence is TGTGCCAGCTCACCGGACAGGGGGCTCGGGGAGACCCAGTACTTC.